The count of the clone carrying this T cell receptor (beta chain) is one. One junction end does not reproduce the germline sequence, and a read error may be involved. This specimen belongs to a study of T cell changes during pregnancy in multiple sclerosis. Here immunoSEQ multiplex PCR was the method, and the copy in TCRdb shows in-frame clones only, minus some. The sample yields under 75,000 clones, 92% seen once. The germline gives CDR1 SGHTA, CDR2 FQGNSA. The CDR3 runs to 13 residues. The sequencing used peripheral blood, collected in the third trimester of pregnancy. The receptor's source is a female donor in good health, enrolled as a control in a pregnancy study. The rearrangement joins TRBV7-2 to TRBJ2-5; D is ambiguous. CDR3 bases: TGTGCCAGCAGCCCCGGGTACCAAGATACCCAGTACTTC. This translates into CASSPGYQDTQYF.